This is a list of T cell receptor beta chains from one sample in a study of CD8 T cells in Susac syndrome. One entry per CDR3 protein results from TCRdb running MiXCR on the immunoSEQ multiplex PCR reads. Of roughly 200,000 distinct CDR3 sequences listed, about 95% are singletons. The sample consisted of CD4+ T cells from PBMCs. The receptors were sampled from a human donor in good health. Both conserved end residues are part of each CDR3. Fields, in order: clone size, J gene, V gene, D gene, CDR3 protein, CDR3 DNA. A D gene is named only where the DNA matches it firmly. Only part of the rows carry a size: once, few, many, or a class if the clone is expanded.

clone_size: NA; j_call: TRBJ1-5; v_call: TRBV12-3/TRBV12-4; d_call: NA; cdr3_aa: CASGVRRDQPQHF; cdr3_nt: TGTGCCAGCGGGGTCCGGCGGGATCAGCCCCAGCATTTT
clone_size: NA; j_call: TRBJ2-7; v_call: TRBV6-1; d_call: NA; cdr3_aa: CASSTPSRGITSYEQYF; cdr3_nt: TGTGCCAGCAGTACGCCGTCTCGCGGGATAACCTCCTACGAGCAGTACTTC
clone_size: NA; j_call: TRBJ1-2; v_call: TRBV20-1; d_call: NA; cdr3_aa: CSATGGSYGYTF; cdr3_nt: TGCAGTGCTACCGGGGGCAGCTATGGCTACACCTTC
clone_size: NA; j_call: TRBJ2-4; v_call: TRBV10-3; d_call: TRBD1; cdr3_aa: CAISGGQGENIQYF; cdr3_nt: TGTGCCATCAGTGGGGGACAGGGGGAAAACATTCAGTACTTC
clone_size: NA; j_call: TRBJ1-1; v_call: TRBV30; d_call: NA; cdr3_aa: CAWSAVATEAFF; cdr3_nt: TGTGCCTGGAGTGCGGTGGCCACTGAAGCTTTCTTT
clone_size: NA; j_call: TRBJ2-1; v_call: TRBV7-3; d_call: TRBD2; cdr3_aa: CASSSEASGHNEQFF; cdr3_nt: TGTGCCAGCAGTTCCGAGGCTAGCGGGCACAATGAGCAGTTCTTC
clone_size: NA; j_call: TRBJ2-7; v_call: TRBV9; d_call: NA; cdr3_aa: CASSVDLSPYEQYF; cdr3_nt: TGTGCCAGCAGCGTAGATTTAAGCCCCTACGAGCAGTACTTC
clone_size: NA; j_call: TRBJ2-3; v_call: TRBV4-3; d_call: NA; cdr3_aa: CASSHERREVDTQYF; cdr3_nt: TGCGCCAGCAGCCACGAACGACGGGAAGTAGATACGCAGTATTTT
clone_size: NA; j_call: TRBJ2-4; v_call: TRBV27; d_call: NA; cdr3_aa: CASSLRPLATEGGNIQYF; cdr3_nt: TGTGCCAGCAGTTTACGCCCCTTGGCTACAGAAGGGGGAAACATTCAGTACTTC
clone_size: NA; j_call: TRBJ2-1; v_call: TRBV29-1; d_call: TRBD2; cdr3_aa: CSVLTSGREDEQFF; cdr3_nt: TGCAGCGTCCTGACTAGCGGGAGGGAGGATGAGCAGTTCTTC
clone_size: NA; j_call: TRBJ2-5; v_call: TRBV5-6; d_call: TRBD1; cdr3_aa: CASSPRTGIAETQYF; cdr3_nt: TGTGCCAGCAGCCCCCGGACAGGGATTGCGGAGACCCAGTACTTC
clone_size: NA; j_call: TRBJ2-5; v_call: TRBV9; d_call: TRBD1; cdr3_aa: CASSPSSGTGVETQYF; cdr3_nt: TGTGCCAGCAGCCCCTCCTCCGGGACAGGGGTAGAGACCCAGTACTTC
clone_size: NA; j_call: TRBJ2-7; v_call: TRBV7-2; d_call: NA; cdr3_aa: CASSLMNGEQYF; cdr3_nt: TGTGCCAGCAGCCTCATGAACGGCGAGCAGTACTTC
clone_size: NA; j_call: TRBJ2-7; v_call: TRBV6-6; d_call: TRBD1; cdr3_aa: CASSTRQGIDEQYF; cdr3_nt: TGTGCCAGCAGCACCAGACAGGGGATTGACGAGCAGTACTTC
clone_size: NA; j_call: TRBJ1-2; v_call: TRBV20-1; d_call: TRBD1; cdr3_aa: CSARAGRGRGVGYTF; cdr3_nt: TGCAGTGCTAGAGCGGGCAGGGGGCGCGGCGTCGGCTACACCTTC
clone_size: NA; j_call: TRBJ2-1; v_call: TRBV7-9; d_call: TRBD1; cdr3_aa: CASSSRDSSYNEQFF; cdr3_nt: TGTGCCAGCAGCTCCCGGGACAGCTCCTACAATGAGCAGTTCTTC
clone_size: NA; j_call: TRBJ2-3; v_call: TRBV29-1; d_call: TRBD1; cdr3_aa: CSVEGTGATDTQYF; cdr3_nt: TGCAGCGTTGAAGGGACAGGAGCCACAGATACGCAGTATTTT
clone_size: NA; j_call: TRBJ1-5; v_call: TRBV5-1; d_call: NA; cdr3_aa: CASSLDVLQGGNQPQHF; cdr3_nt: TGCGCCAGCAGCTTGGACGTACTACAGGGTGGTAATCAGCCCCAGCATTTT
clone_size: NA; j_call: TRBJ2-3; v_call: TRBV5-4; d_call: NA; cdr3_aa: CASTFSETSNWYLPDTQYF; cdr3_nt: TGTGCCAGCACCTTTTCCGAGACCAGCAATTGGTATCTCCCAGATACGCAGTATTTT
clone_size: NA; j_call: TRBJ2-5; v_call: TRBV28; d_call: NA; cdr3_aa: CASSRPGKETQYF; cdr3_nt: TGTGCCAGCAGCCGACCAGGGAAAGAGACCCAGTACTTC
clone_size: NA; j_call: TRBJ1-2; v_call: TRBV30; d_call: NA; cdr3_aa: CAWSWGTLGYTF; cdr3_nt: TGTGCCTGGTCATGGGGGACCCTCGGCTACACCTTC
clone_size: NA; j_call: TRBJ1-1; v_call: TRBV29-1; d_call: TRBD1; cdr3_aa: CSVEEKQGVSEAFF; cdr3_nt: TGCAGCGTTGAAGAAAAACAGGGGGTCTCTGAAGCTTTCTTT
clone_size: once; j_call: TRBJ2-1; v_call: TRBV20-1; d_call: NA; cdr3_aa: CSARSPQGSSSYNEQFF; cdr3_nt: TGCAGTGCTAGAAGTCCCCAGGGTTCGAGTTCCTACAATGAGCAGTTCTTC
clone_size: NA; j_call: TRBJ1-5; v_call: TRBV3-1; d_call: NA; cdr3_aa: CASSQKSGGLVNAQHF; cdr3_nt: TGTGCCAGCAGCCAAAAATCGGGGGGGCTTGTTAATGCCCAGCATTTT
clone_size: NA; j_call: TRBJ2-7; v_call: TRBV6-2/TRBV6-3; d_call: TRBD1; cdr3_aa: CASSRGLDRVSEQYF; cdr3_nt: TGTGCCAGCAGCCGGGGCTTGGACAGGGTGTCCGAGCAGTACTTC
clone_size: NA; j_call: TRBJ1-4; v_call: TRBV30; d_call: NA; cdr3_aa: CAWSFGTNEKLFF; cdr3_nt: TGTGCCTGGAGTTTTGGGACTAATGAAAAACTGTTTTTT
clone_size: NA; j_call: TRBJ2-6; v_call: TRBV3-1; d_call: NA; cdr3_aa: CASSQDGSGANVLTF; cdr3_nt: TGTGCCAGCAGCCAAGATGGCTCTGGGGCCAACGTCCTGACTTTC
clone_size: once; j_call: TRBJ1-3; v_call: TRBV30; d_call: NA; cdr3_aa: CAWRISGNTIYF; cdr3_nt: TGTGCCTGGAGGATCTCTGGAAACACCATATATTTT
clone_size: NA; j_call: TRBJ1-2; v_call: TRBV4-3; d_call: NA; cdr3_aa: CASSQDSTGRYGYTF; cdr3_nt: TGCGCCAGCAGCCAAGATAGCACAGGGCGCTATGGCTACACCTTC
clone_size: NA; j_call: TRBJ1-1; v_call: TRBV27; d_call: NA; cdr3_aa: CASSLSPGRTEAFF; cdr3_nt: TGTGCCAGCAGTTTATCCCCGGGGCGGACTGAAGCTTTCTTT
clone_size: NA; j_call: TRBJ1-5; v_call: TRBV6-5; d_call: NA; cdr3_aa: CASSYSIPGSVSNQPQHF; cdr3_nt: TGTGCCAGCAGTTACTCTATCCCAGGGTCGGTAAGCAATCAGCCCCAGCATTTT
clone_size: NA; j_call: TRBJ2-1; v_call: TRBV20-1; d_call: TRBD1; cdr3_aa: CSADRGYNEQFF; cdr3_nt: TGCAGTGCTGACAGGGGGTACAATGAGCAGTTCTTC
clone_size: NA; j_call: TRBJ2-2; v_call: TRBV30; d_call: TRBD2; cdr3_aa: CAWRVRKREAVTGELFF; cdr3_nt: TGTGCCTGGAGGGTCCGAAAGCGGGAGGCCGTTACCGGGGAGCTGTTTTTT
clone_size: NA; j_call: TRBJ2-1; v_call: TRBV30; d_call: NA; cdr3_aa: CAWRTGLVDNEQFF; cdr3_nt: TGTGCCTGGAGGACAGGTCTGGTTGACAATGAGCAGTTCTTC
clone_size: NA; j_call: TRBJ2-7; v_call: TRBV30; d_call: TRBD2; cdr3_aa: CAWTSGRYEQYF; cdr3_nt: TGTGCCTGGACTAGCGGGAGATACGAGCAGTACTTC
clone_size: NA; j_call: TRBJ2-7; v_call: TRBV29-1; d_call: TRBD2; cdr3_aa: CSVGLAGVYEQYF; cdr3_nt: TGCAGCGTCGGACTAGCGGGAGTCTACGAGCAGTACTTC
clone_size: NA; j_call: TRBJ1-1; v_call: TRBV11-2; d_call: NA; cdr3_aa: CASSFPGREAFF; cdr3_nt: TGTGCCAGCAGCTTCCCGGGACGGGAAGCTTTCTTT
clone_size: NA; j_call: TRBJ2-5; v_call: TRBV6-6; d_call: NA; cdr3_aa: CASSSGAETQYF; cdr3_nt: TGTGCCAGCAGCTCAGGGGCGGAGACCCAGTACTTC
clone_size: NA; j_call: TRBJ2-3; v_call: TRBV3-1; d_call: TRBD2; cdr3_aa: CASSQEGREGTDTQYF; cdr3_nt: TGTGCCAGCAGCCAAGAAGGGCGGGAGGGGACAGATACGCAGTATTTT
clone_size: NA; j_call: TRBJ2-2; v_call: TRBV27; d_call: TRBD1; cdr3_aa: CASSPFWMGTGNTGELFF; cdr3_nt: TGTGCCAGCAGCCCATTTTGGATGGGGACAGGGAACACCGGGGAGCTGTTTTTT
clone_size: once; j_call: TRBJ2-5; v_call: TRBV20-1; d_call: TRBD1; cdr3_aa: CSANTDRGRETQYF; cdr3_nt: TGCAGTGCTAACACGGACAGGGGGAGGGAGACCCAGTACTTC
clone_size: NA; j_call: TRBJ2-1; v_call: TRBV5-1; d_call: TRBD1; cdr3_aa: CASSLGQGNSWDEQFF; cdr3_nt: TGCGCCAGCAGCTTGGGACAGGGGAATAGTTGGGATGAGCAGTTCTTC
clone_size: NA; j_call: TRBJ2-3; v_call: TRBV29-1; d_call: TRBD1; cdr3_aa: CSVLAGQGPDTQYF; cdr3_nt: TGCAGCGTTTTGGCGGGACAGGGCCCAGATACGCAGTATTTT
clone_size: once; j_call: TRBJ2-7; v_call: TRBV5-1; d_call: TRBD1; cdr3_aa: CASSLAGQGARYF; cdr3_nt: TGCGCCAGCAGCTTGGCGGGACAGGGGGCTCGGTACTTC
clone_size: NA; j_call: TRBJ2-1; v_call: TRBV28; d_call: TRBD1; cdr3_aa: CASVPTGQGNEQFF; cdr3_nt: TGTGCCAGCGTCCCCACGGGACAGGGAAATGAGCAGTTCTTC
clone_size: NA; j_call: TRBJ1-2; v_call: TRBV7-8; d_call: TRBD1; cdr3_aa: CASSLETGWGYTF; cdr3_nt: TGTGCCAGCAGCTTAGAGACAGGGTGGGGCTACACCTTC
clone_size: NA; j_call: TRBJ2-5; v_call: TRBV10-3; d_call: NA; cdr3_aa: CAISESSRETQYF; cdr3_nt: TGTGCCATCAGTGAGTCCTCTCGAGAGACCCAGTACTTC
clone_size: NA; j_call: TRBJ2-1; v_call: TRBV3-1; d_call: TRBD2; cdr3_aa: CASSQVLAGGEQFF; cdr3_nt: TGTGCCAGCAGCCAGGTACTAGCGGGAGGAGAGCAGTTCTTC
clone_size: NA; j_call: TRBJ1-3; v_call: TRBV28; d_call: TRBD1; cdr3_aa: CASSVTTGQGNTIYF; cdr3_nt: TGTGCCAGCAGCGTGACGACAGGGCAAGGAAACACCATATATTTT
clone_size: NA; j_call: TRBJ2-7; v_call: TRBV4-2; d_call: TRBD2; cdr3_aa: CASSQEVAGVREQYF; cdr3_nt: TGTGCCAGCAGCCAAGAAGTAGCGGGAGTCAGGGAGCAGTACTTC
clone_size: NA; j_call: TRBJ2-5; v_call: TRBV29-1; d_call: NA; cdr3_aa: CSVVPPRRAETQYF; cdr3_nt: TGCAGCGTTGTGCCGCCCAGAAGGGCCGAGACCCAGTACTTC
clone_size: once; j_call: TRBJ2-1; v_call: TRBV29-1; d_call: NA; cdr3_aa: CSVVPRGHNEQFF; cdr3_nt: TGCAGCGTTGTTCCGCGGGGACACAATGAGCAGTTCTTC
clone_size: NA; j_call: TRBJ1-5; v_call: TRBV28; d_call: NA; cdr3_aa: CASSSPGRNQPQHF; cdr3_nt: TGTGCCAGCAGTTCCCCGGGGAGGAATCAGCCCCAGCATTTT
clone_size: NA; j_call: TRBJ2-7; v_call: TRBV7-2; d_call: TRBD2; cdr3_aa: CASSLAPSGAGYEQYF; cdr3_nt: TGTGCCAGCAGCTTAGCCCCTTCGGGAGCGGGGTACGAGCAGTACTTC
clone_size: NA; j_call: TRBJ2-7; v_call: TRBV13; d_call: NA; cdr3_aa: CASSLALYEQYF; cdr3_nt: TGTGCCAGCAGCTTAGCCCTATACGAGCAGTACTTC